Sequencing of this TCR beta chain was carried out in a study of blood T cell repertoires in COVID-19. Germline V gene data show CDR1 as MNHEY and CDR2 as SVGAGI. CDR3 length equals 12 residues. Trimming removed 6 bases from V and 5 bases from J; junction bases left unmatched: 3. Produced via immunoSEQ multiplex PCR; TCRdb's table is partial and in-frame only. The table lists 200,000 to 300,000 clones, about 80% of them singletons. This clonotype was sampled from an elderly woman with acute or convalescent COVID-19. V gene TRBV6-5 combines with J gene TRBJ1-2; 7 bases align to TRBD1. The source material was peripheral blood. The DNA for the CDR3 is TGTGCCAGCAGCGGGACAGAATATGGCTACACCTTC. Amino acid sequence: CASSGTEYGYTF.